Each of the 30 T cell receptor beta chains below was sequenced from the same sample in a study of cytomegalovirus exposure and HLA in healthy donors. The PCR ran on 60 Vbeta and 13 Jbeta primers. Clones were sequenced by immunoSEQ multiplex PCR, and TCRdb holds only the in-frame ones, with some missing. This table has 100,000 to 150,000 clones, roughly 82% appearing once. Sequenced material: PBMCs. The receptors were gathered from a male donor in good health and CMV-seropositive.

V gene TRBV7-8 combines with J gene TRBJ2-7; D is unresolved. Trimming left V 2 bases short and J 4 bases short, with 6 bases between. Germline values: CDR1 SGHVS, CDR2 FQNEAQ. CDR3 size: 12 residues. The CDR3 sequence: CASSLLLYEQYF. CDR3 nucleotides: TGTGCCAGCAGCTTACTGTTGTACGAGCAGTACTTC. The complete variable domain, with remaining parts taken from reference TRBV7-8 and TRBJ2-7, reads GAGVSQSPRYKVAKRGQDVALRCDPISGHVSLFWYQQALGQGPEFLTYFQNEAQLDKSGLPSDRFFAERPEGSVSTLKIQRTQQEDSAVYLCASSLLLYEQYFGPGTRLTVT.

This sequence joins TRBV11-2 and TRBJ2-5; D is perhaps TRBD1 (6 bases). From germline, CDR1 is SGHAT and CDR2 FQNNGV. There are 13 residues in the CDR3. The ends were cut back, 6 bases at V and 2 bases at J, with 10 bases in the middle. The CDR3 region has the DNA TGTGCCAGCAGTCGGACAGAGCAAGAGACCCAGTACTTC. Its protein product is CASSRTEQETQYF.

J is TRBJ2-3 and V is TRBV28; 7 bases are shared with TRBD1. Trimming took 4 bases from V and 6 from J; bases not matched to a gene: 1. The germline gives CDR1 MDHEN, CDR2 SYDVKM. CDR3 length: 12 amino acids. The CDR3 bases are TGTGCCAGCAGTTCGACAGGGGATACGCAGTATTTT. Translating gives CASSSTGDTQYF. The full variable domain, rest sourced from reference TRBV28 and TRBJ2-3, is DVKVTQSSRYLVKRTGEKVFLECVQDMDHENMFWYRQDPGLGLRLIYFSYDVKMKEKGDIPEGYSVSREKKERFSLILESASTNQTSMYLCASSSTGDTQYFGPGTRLTVL.

The V gene is TRBV4-2, the J gene TRBJ2-7, with TRBD1 matching over 8 bases. The CDR3 length is 15 residues. J gave up 1 base and V 8 bases, and 10 bases lay outside the gene matches. The germline V gene encodes CDR1 LGHNA and CDR2 YNFKEQ. The CDR3 region is CASDIRQGYSYEQYF. In DNA form, the CDR3 reads TGTGCCAGCGACATACGACAGGGGTATTCCTACGAGCAGTACTTC.

This clone was picked up a small number of times. This sequence joins TRBV28 and TRBJ1-1; 7 bases map to TRBD1. The CDR3 consists of 14 residues. The V segment lost 9 bases and the J segment 5 bases; nucleotides outside the gene matches: 12. The germline V gene has CDR1 MDHEN and CDR2 SYDVKM. The CDR3 loop reads CASARGPPITEAFF. The DNA of the CDR3 is TGTGCCAGTGCGAGGGGGCCTCCTATTACTGAAGCTTTCTTT.

CDR3 region: CASSLAGPGGSGTIYF. The CDR3 DNA reads TGTGCCAGCAGCTTAGCAGGACCAGGAGGGTCTGGCACCATATATTTT. V usage is TRBV7-2 and J usage is TRBJ1-3; D not resolved. The ends were cut back, 0 bases at V and 9 bases at J, with 18 bases in the middle. The CDR3 has 16 amino acids. Germline V gene sequence: CDR1 SGHTA, CDR2 FQGNSA.

The chain carries TRBV9 and TRBJ2-3, with 10 positions matching TRBD2. The J segment lost 2 bases and the V segment lost 7 bases, leaving 4 bases of the junction unmatched. Looked up from germline, CDR1 is SGDLS and CDR2 is YYNGEE. The CDR3 totals 14 residues. The CDR3 protein is CASRSGRSTDTQYF. The DNA for the CDR3 is TGTGCCAGCCGTAGCGGGAGGTCCACAGATACGCAGTATTTT. Using reference TRBV9 and TRBJ2-3 for the parts outside the CDR3, the full variable domain is DSGVTQTPKHLITATGQRVTLRCSPRSGDLSVYWYQQSLDQGLQFLIQYYNGEERAKGNILERFSAQQFPDLHSELNLSSLELGDSALYFCASRSGRSTDTQYFGPGTRLTVL.

This clone was recorded only once. The gene calls are TRBV19 and TRBJ2-5; 7 positions agree with TRBD1. The J segment lost 0 bases and the V segment lost 10 bases, leaving 11 bases of the junction unmatched. Germline V gene sequence: CDR1 LNHDA, CDR2 SQIVND (reference sequence). The CDR3 loop spans 15 amino acids. CDR3 amino acids: CATNMGTEYQETQYF. Here the CDR3 DNA reads TGTGCCACAAACATGGGGACAGAGTACCAAGAGACCCAGTACTTC.

The rearrangement links TRBV15 to TRBJ2-1, with TRBD2 identical over 13 bases. Germline V gene lookup returns CDR1 LNHNV and CDR2 YYDKDF (reference sequence). Trimming at V came to 0 bases and at J to 6 bases, leaving 2 bases not matched to a gene. CDR3 length: 16 amino acids. The DNA for the CDR3 is TGTGCCACCAGCAGAGAGAGACTAGCGGGAGGCAATGAGCAGTTCTTC. It translates to CATSRERLAGGNEQFF.

This clone was detected once. The chain has TRBV28 and TRBJ2-7; tentative D call: TRBD2 (7 bases). Deletions cut 2 bases from V and 2 bases from J, with 13 bases between. The CDR3 runs 15 residues. Per the germline V gene, CDR1 is MDHEN and CDR2 is SYDVKM. CDR3 region: CASSLGGRGAYEQYF. CDR3 coding DNA: TGTGCCAGCAGTTTAGGGGGGAGGGGGGCCTACGAGCAGTACTTC.

This chain uses TRBV6-5 with TRBJ2-5, with a possible D match to TRBD2 (6 bases). Germline CDR1 reads MNHEY; CDR2 reads SVGAGI. Trimming stripped 2 bases from V and 7 bases from J, with 14 bases between. The CDR3 totals 14 residues. The CDR3 DNA reads TGTGCCAGCAGTTACGTGGGACTTAGTGGGACCCAGTACTTC. Translated, it gives CASSYVGLSGTQYF.

The chain links TRBV7-2 to TRBJ2-7; 10 nucleotides match TRBD2. The germline CDR1 and CDR2 sequences are SGHTA and FQGNSA. This CDR3 region has 16 residues. J lost 3 bases, V lost 0 bases, and 5 bases had no gene match. The DNA for the CDR3 is TGTGCCAGCAGCTTAGCTGGAGCGGGAGGGGGCTACGAGCAGTACTTC. This codes for CASSLAGAGGGYEQYF.

The chain joins TRBV7-2 to TRBJ1-3; 8 positions agree with TRBD1. The length of the CDR3 is 16 residues. J gave up 2 bases and V 1 base, and 4 bases lay outside the gene matches. Germline CDR1 and CDR2: SGHTA and FQGNSA. This chain's CDR3 is CASSLVSGGTGNTIYF. CDR3 nucleotide sequence: TGTGCCAGCAGCTTAGTGTCAGGGGGCACTGGAAACACCATATATTTT. Filled out from reference TRBV7-2 and TRBJ1-3, the complete variable domain reads GAGVSQSPSNKVTEKGKDVELRCDPISGHTALYWYRQSLGQGLEFLIYFQGNSAPDKSGLPSDRFSAERTGGSVSTLTIQRTQQEDSAVYLCASSLVSGGTGNTIYFGEGSWLTVV.

The V call is TRBV30, the J call TRBJ2-1, with 10 bases aligning to TRBD2. After removal of 1 base from V and 4 bases from J, the junction contained 4 bases not matched to a gene. Germline values: CDR1 GTSNPN, CDR2 SVGIG (reference sequence). CDR3 size: 15 residues. CDR3 sequence reads: CAWSGASGRYNEQFF. The CDR3 DNA reads as TGTGCCTGGAGTGGGGCTAGCGGGAGATACAATGAGCAGTTCTTC.

The V gene is TRBV6-5, the J gene TRBJ1-3; D is undetermined. CDR3 length: 13 amino acids. Germline V lookup: CDR1 MNHEY, CDR2 SVGAGI. V was trimmed by 7 bases and J by 0 bases, leaving 7 bases between them. The CDR3 nucleotides read TGTGCCAGCACCCCGTTCTCTGGAAACACCATATATTTT. It codes for CASTPFSGNTIYF.

The table lists this clone with a few counts. The V and J genes are TRBV27 and TRBJ2-7; 13 positions agree with TRBD2. Looked up from germline, CDR1 is MNHEY and CDR2 is SMNVEV (reference sequence). J lost 7 bases, V lost 4 bases, and 10 bases had no gene match. The CDR3 spans 16 residues. The CDR3 DNA reads TGTGCCAGCAGTTCGGGACTAGCGGGACTTTTTGGGGAGCAGTACTTC. This codes for CASSSGLAGLFGEQYF.

This clone was counted ten times or more. The chain joins TRBV4-3 to TRBJ1-4; D is possibly TRBD1 (5 bases). CDR1 and CDR2 (germline): LGHNA, YSLEER. V lost 3 bases and J lost 0, with 8 bases in between. This CDR3 comprises 15 residues. In DNA, the CDR3 is TGCGCCAGCAGCCATGTACAGGCAACTAATGAAAAACTGTTTTTT. Amino acids: CASSHVQATNEKLFF.

V is TRBV28 and J is TRBJ2-1, with D uncertain. The CDR3 loop spans 16 amino acids. Trimming stripped 3 bases from V and 0 bases from J, with 12 bases between. Germline assignment: CDR1 MDHEN and CDR2 SYDVKM. CDR3 region: CASSFLSYISYNEQFF. The DNA for the CDR3 is TGTGCCAGCAGTTTCCTTTCTTACATCTCCTACAATGAGCAGTTCTTC.

The chain joins TRBV19 to TRBJ2-7; 8 bases line up with TRBD2. Germline V gives CDR1 LNHDA, CDR2 SQIVND (reference sequence). Trimming took 5 bases from V and 3 from J; bases not matched to a gene: 3. This CDR3 has 13 amino acids. DNA for the CDR3: TGTGCCAGTAGTCCGGGGGGGGACTACGAGCAGTACTTC. Protein: CASSPGGDYEQYF.

The chain combines TRBV29-1 with TRBJ2-5, with 7 bases aligning to TRBD1. CDR3 length: 14 residues. Losses at the gene ends were 6 bases for V and 2 bases for J; bases not matched to a gene: 9. In germline, CDR1 is SQVTM, CDR2 ANQGSEA. The CDR3, as DNA: TGCAGCGTAAGACTACAGGGGCCTCAAGAGACCCAGTACTTC. Protein: CSVRLQGPQETQYF.

V is TRBV30 and J is TRBJ1-4, with a weak D call TRBD1 (6 bases). The CDR3 extends over 13 amino acids. Trimming shortened V by 4 bases and J by 5 bases, and 11 bases separated the two germline ends. Germline CDR1 GTSNPN, CDR2 SVGIG (reference sequence). The CDR3 sequence is CAWNRVGNEKLFF. For the CDR3, the DNA is TGTGCCTGGAACAGGGTTGGGAATGAAAAACTGTTTTTT.

This chain connects TRBV27 to TRBJ2-7; 11 bases line up with TRBD2. Trimming took 4 bases from V and 6 from J; bases not matched to a gene: 2. CDR3 length: 13 amino acids. Germline V gene data show CDR1 as MNHEY and CDR2 as SMNVEV (reference sequence). CDR3 protein: CASSWGTSGEQYF. CDR3 DNA: TGTGCCAGCAGTTGGGGGACTAGCGGCGAGCAGTACTTC.

The chain uses TRBV28 and TRBJ1-1, with a tentative D call TRBD1 (6 bases). V was trimmed by 7 bases and J by 1 base, leaving 10 bases between them. Germline V gene data show CDR1 as MDHEN and CDR2 as SYDVKM. The CDR3 runs 13 residues. DNA for the CDR3: TGTGCCAGCAAACCGGGACAGAACACTGAAGCTTTCTTT. This sequence encodes CASKPGQNTEAFF.

This clone appeared a single time. This chain connects TRBV5-1 to TRBJ2-7, with 8 nucleotides matching TRBD1. Trimming removed 5 bases from V and 3 bases from J; junction bases left unmatched: 10. Germline CDR1 is SGHRS and CDR2 is YFSETQ. The CDR3 has 15 residues. The DNA of the CDR3 is TGCGCCAGCAGACCCGGACAGGGAGGTAACTACGAGCAGTACTTC. Its protein product is CASRPGQGGNYEQYF.

The chain joins TRBV6-5 to TRBJ2-3; tentative D call: TRBD2 (5 bases). The V and J ends lost 7 bases and 7 bases respectively, with 21 bases between them. CDR3 size: 15 residues. Germline CDR1 MNHEY, CDR2 SVGAGI. The CDR3: CASKADHLAGNTQYF. As DNA, the CDR3 is TGTGCCAGCAAAGCGGATCATTTGGCCGGGAATACGCAGTATTTT.

The chain joins TRBV29-1 to TRBJ1-3; 7 nucleotides agree with TRBD1. Germline V gene lookup returns CDR1 SQVTM and CDR2 ANQGSEA. Trimming removed 6 bases from V and 2 bases from J; junction bases left unmatched: 7. This CDR3 contains 14 residues. The CDR3 DNA reads TGCAGCGTAGAGAAAGACAGGGCTGGAAACACCATATATTTT. Translation: CSVEKDRAGNTIYF.

V gene TRBV19 combines with J gene TRBJ2-1; 7 nucleotides match TRBD1. Per germline, CDR1 LNHDA and CDR2 SQIVND (reference sequence). This CDR3 is 15 amino acids long. Trimming removed 7 bases from V and 8 bases from J; junction bases left unmatched: 14. CDR3 DNA sequence: TGTGCCAGTACTCCCGGCGCAGAAGGGGGCCATGAGCAGTTCTTC. Its translation: CASTPGAEGGHEQFF.

The genes are TRBV7-8 and TRBJ1-2, with D perhaps matching TRBD1 (5 bases). This CDR3 has 15 amino acids. Trimming removed 7 bases at V and 3 bases at J, with 18 bases between. Per the germline V gene, CDR1 is SGHVS and CDR2 is FQNEAQ. For the CDR3, the DNA is TGTGCCAGCACCAACCTGTGGGGGGGGGACTATGGCTACACCTTC. Amino acids: CASTNLWGGDYGYTF.

This clone turned up a few times. The rearrangement links TRBV19 to TRBJ2-1; a possible D gene is TRBD1 (5 bases). V lost 1 base and J 0 bases, leaving 7 bases between the germline ends. This CDR3 is built from 15 residues. Germline CDR1 and CDR2: LNHDA and SQIVND (reference sequence). In DNA form, the CDR3 reads TGTGCCAGTAGTATAGCTCAGGGCTCCTACAATGAGCAGTTCTTC. Protein: CASSIAQGSYNEQFF. The variable domain in full, completed from reference TRBV19 and TRBJ2-1, reads DGGITQSPKYLFRKEGQNVTLSCEQNLNHDAMYWYRQDPGQGLRLIYYSQIVNDFQKGDIAEGYSVSREKKESFPLTVTSAQKNPTAFYLCASSIAQGSYNEQFFGPGTRLTVL.

The chain has TRBV29-1 and TRBJ1-2; tentative D call: TRBD1 (5 bases). Trimming removed 7 bases at V and 4 bases at J, with 10 bases between. Germline V gives CDR1 SQVTM, CDR2 ANQGSEA. CDR3 length: 11 amino acids. The CDR3 nucleotides are TGCAGCGGGGGGGTCGGCTATGGCTACACCTTC. Residues: CSGGVGYGYTF.